Listed here is a single TCR beta chain. Its cognate antigen is unknown. Profiling relied on immunoSEQ multiplex PCR, and the TCRdb table lists in-frame clones only, not all of them. The sample yields about 77,000 clones, roughly 80% seen once. The record originates from a study of OX40 agonist ivuxolimab in advanced cancers. Study-wide results and limits: The study found that CD8+ T cells averaged more expanded clones than CD4+.

This sample comprised CD4+ or CD8+ T cells sorted from blood, obtained in a trial of the OX40 agonist ivuxolimab. The TCR comes from an adult with an advanced solid tumor such as melanoma, head and neck, liver or kidney cancer.

As DNA, the CDR3 is TGTGCCAGCAGCCGTCGGGATATGGGCTACGAGCAGTACTTC. Residues: CASSRRDMGYEQYF. The chain carries TRBV11-1 and TRBJ2-7; D is possibly TRBD2 (5 bases). Germline V CDR1 and CDR2: SGHAT, FQDESV (reference sequence). The CDR3 covers 14 residues. The V end was cut by 5 bases, the J end by 3 bases, with 14 bases between. Using reference TRBV11-1 and TRBJ2-7 for the parts outside the CDR3, the full variable domain is EAEVAQSPRYKITEKSQAVAFWCDPISGHATLYWYRQILGQGPELLVQFQDESVVDDSQLPKDRFSAERLKGVDSTLKIQPAELGDSAMYLCASSRRDMGYEQYFGPGTRLTVT.